This passage covers 13 T cell receptor beta chains from one sample sequenced in a study of response to subunit inactivated influenza vaccine. Via MiXCR, TCRdb re-called the RT-PCR reads, giving one row per CDR3 protein. The sample shows over 650,000 distinct CDR3 sequences, around a sixth of them seen only once. Source: PBMCs from blood, taken 4 to 6 days after vaccination. All receptors derive from a man aged 50 to 60 who received an inactivated influenza vaccine.

This clonotype has only a few counts. The chain has TRBV7-2 and TRBJ2-1, with a possible D match to TRBD2 (5 bases). V lost 4 bases and J lost 2, with 15 bases in between. CDR1 is SGHTA, CDR2 FQGNSA, per germline. This CDR3 comprises 16 residues. The CDR3: CASSSNRLTTYNEQFF. CDR3 nucleotide sequence: TGTGCCAGCAGCTCCAATCGACTAACAACCTACAATGAGCAGTTCTTC.

The table lists this clonotype with a few counts. The rearrangement uses TRBV5-1 and TRBJ2-3, with 8 nucleotides matching TRBD2. Germline values: CDR1 SGHRS, CDR2 YFSETQ. V shed 5 bases, J shed 5 bases, and the junction held 7 bases outside the gene matches. CDR3 length: 14 residues. This CDR3 is CASSSGGPGDTQYF. The CDR3 DNA is TGCGCCAGCAGTTCGGGGGGGCCCGGAGATACGCAGTATTTT.

The chain employs TRBV6-5 and TRBJ2-5; perhaps TRBD2 as D (6 bases). Germline lookup yields CDR1 MNHEY and CDR2 SVGAGI. CDR3 length: 18 residues. Trimming stripped 0 bases from V and 5 bases from J, with 22 bases between. The CDR3 DNA reads as TGTGCCAGCAGTTACTCGAAAGGATCTAGCCGGGGGACGGAGACCCAGTACTTC. Translating gives CASSYSKGSSRGTETQYF.

In this sample, this clonotype turned up a few times. The chain employs TRBV5-6 and TRBJ2-5; 7 bases line up with TRBD2. V lost 3 bases, J lost 2 bases, and 4 bases stayed unmatched. Germline values: CDR1 SGHDT, CDR2 YYEEEE. The CDR3 spans 14 residues. The CDR3 region is CASSSASGQETQYF. The CDR3 DNA is TGTGCCAGCAGCTCTGCTAGCGGACAAGAGACCCAGTACTTC.

This clonotype was recorded many times. The rearrangement uses TRBV20-1 and TRBJ2-1, with TRBD2 matching 7 bases. The CDR3 runs to 15 residues. Trimming cost V 3 bases and J 3 bases; bases outside gene matches: 8. Germline assignment: CDR1 DFQATT and CDR2 SNEGSKA (reference sequence). This CDR3 is CSASPPSGNYNEQFF. The CDR3 DNA follows: TGCAGTGCTAGCCCTCCTAGCGGCAACTACAATGAGCAGTTCTTC.

The V and J genes are TRBV20-1 and TRBJ2-4; D gene uncertain. Germline V gene data show CDR1 as DFQATT and CDR2 as SNEGSKA (reference sequence). The CDR3 has 13 residues. The V and J ends lost 0 bases and 3 bases respectively, with 6 bases between them. Here the CDR3 DNA reads TGCAGTGCTAGAGACAGGTTCAAAAACATTCAGTACTTC. Translation gives CSARDRFKNIQYF.

This clonotype was counted a few times. The chain recombines TRBV18 with TRBJ2-3, with D possibly TRBD2 on 5 matching bases. Germline loops: CDR1 KGHSH, CDR2 LQKENI. The CDR3 is 18 residues long. V lost 0 bases to trimming and J lost 2 bases, with 18 bases between them. CDR3 nucleotides: TGTGCCAGCTCACCACCAGGCGGGTTAGGACCAGCCACAGATACGCAGTATTTT. It translates to CASSPPGGLGPATDTQYF.

This clonotype has a count of ten or more. The chain carries TRBV3-1 and TRBJ2-2; no clear D. V gave up 2 bases and J gave up 5 bases, with 18 bases separating them. This CDR3 comprises 17 residues. In germline, CDR1 is LGHDT, CDR2 YNNKEL (reference sequence). The chain's CDR3 is CASSQPRGGIRTGELFF. The CDR3 DNA is TGTGCCAGCAGCCAACCCCGAGGTGGGATCAGGACCGGGGAGCTGTTTTTT. The variable domain in full, with the rest retrieved from reference TRBV3-1 and TRBJ2-2, is DTAVSQTPKYLVTQMGNDKSIKCEQNLGHDTMYWYKQDSKKFLKIMFSYNNKELIINETVPNRFSPKSPDKAHLNLHINSLELGDSAVYFCASSQPRGGIRTGELFFGEGSRLTVL.

V is TRBV10-3 and J is TRBJ2-2, with a weak D call TRBD1 (6 bases). Germline values: CDR1 ENHRY, CDR2 SYGVKD. Trimming shortened V by 10 bases and J by 2 bases, and 14 bases separated the two germline ends. The CDR3 runs to 14 residues. CDR3 nucleotide sequence: TGTGCCACCCAGGGGCAGGGCAACACCGGGGAGCTGTTTTTT. Translating gives CATQGQGNTGELFF.

The gene calls are TRBV15 and TRBJ2-3; D is uncertain. Germline CDR1 reads LNHNV; CDR2 reads YYDKDF (reference sequence). The CDR3 contains 15 residues. The ends were cut back, 2 bases at V and 2 bases at J, with 11 bases in the middle. As DNA, the CDR3 is TGTGCCACCAGCAGACGAGGAGCCCCCACAGATACGCAGTATTTT. This translates into CATSRRGAPTDTQYF.

The sample holds a few counts of this clonotype. V gene TRBV5-1 combines with J gene TRBJ2-1, with a possible D match to TRBD1 (5 bases). The CDR3 consists of 13 residues. CDR1 and CDR2 (germline): SGHRS, YFSETQ. Trimming shortened V by 4 bases and J by 4 bases, and 9 bases separated the two germline ends. The CDR3, as DNA: TGCGCCAGCAGCACGGACATTTACAATGAGCAGTTCTTC. Amino acid sequence: CASSTDIYNEQFF. The full variable domain, in which reference TRBV5-1 and TRBJ2-1 provide the parts outside the CDR3, is KAGVTQTPRYLIKTRGQQVTLSCSPISGHRSVSWYQQTPGQGLQFLFEYFSETQRNKGNFPGRFSGRQFSNSRSEMNVSTLELGDSALYLCASSTDIYNEQFFGPGTRLTVL.

The rearrangement joins TRBV5-1 to TRBJ1-1; D possibly corresponds to TRBD1 (5 bases). The V and J ends lost 2 bases and 1 base respectively, with 21 bases between them. CDR1 and CDR2 from the germline V gene are SGHRS and YFSETQ. The CDR3 is 18 residues long. DNA for the CDR3: TGCGCCAGCAGCTTCGACCTTTTCCGGACAACCCGGAACACTGAAGCTTTCTTT. Translated, it gives CASSFDLFRTTRNTEAFF.

This clonotype has just a few counts. The chain joins TRBV7-9 to TRBJ2-1, with 9 bases lining up with TRBD2. V shed 3 bases and J 9 bases; nucleotides not matched to a gene: 9. The CDR3 extends over 15 amino acids. Germline loops: CDR1 SEHNR, CDR2 FQNEAQ (reference sequence). The CDR3 reads CASSFESGGHGEQFF. CDR3 sequence (DNA): TGTGCCAGCAGCTTCGAGAGCGGGGGGCACGGTGAGCAGTTCTTC.